These 12 T cell receptor beta chains originate from one sample sequenced in a study of control samples from healthy donors and cancer patients. Only in-frame clones appear in the TCRdb table, and some are missing; sequencing was by immunoSEQ multiplex PCR. The sample includes about 170,000 clones, approximately 92% seen only once; the top ten take 2% to 2.5%. Sequenced material: blood. These receptor sequences come from a woman aged 40 to 55 in good health.

V gene TRBV27 combines with J gene TRBJ1-5; D might be TRBD1 (5 bases). V shed 5 bases and J shed 2 bases, with 19 bases lying between them. CDR1 is MNHEY and CDR2 is SMNVEV in the germline V gene (reference sequence). The CDR3 contains 17 residues. CDR3 nucleotides: TGTGCCAGCAGTCCCTATGAGTTGGGGGGTCGCAATCAGCCCCAGCATTTT. Amino acid sequence: CASSPYELGGRNQPQHF.

This rearrangement joins TRBV14 to TRBJ1-1; D gene ambiguous. V shed 2 bases and J shed 4 bases, with 17 bases lying between them. There are 16 residues in the CDR3. Germline CDR1 SGHDN, CDR2 FVKESK. The CDR3 nucleotides are TGTGCCAGCAGCCAAAAATCGGCCCTCCTGAGCACTGAAGCTTTCTTT. As protein: CASSQKSALLSTEAFF.

This chain uses TRBV18 with TRBJ2-3; no definite D call. The CDR3 contains 17 residues. V was pared by 1 base and J by 0 bases, with 14 bases between. The V gene's germline CDR1 is KGHSH and CDR2 LQKENI. CDR3 nucleotide sequence: TGTGCCAGCTCACCACGACAATCTTGGTCGAGCACAGATACGCAGTATTTT. Its translation is CASSPRQSWSSTDTQYF.

The V gene is TRBV1, the J gene TRBJ2-1; TRBD2 is the table's D call and was not checked against the DNA. TRBV1 is shown as a pseudogene. The CDR3 totals 13 residues. In DNA, the CDR3 is TGCACCAGCAGCCAACACGGGGGGGGTGAGCAGTTCTTC. It yields the protein CTSSQHGGGEQFF.

The J gene is TRBJ1-2, the V gene TRBV7-9; D uncertain. CDR3 length equals 12 residues. Germline loops: CDR1 SEHNR, CDR2 FQNEAQ (reference sequence). The V and J ends lost 6 bases and 2 bases respectively, with 7 bases between them. The CDR3 bases are TGTGCCAGCAGAGGAGGGAACTATGGCTACACCTTC. Translating gives CASRGGNYGYTF.

The J gene is TRBJ2-7, the V gene TRBV7-6, with D perhaps TRBD1 (6 bases). V was pared by 0 bases and J by 4 bases, with 7 bases between. This CDR3 spans 13 amino acids. CDR1 SGHVS and CDR2 FNYEAQ come from the germline V gene. CDR3 residues: CASSLAQGYEQYF. The DNA of the CDR3 is TGTGCCAGCAGCTTAGCTCAGGGGTACGAGCAGTACTTC.

The V and J genes are TRBV20-1 and TRBJ2-7; tentative D call: TRBD2 (5 bases). V lost 3 bases to trimming and J lost 6 bases, with 18 bases between them. The CDR3 spans 14 residues. CDR1 and CDR2 from the germline V gene are DFQATT and SNEGSKA (reference sequence). The CDR3 reads CSASRGSEVSEQYF. The CDR3 region has the DNA TGCAGTGCTAGTCGGGGATCCGAGGTCTCCGAGCAGTACTTC.

The rearrangement uses TRBV4-1 and TRBJ1-1; D gene ambiguous. V was shortened by 4 bases and J by 0 bases, with 15 bases between the two germline ends. The CDR3 is made up of 16 amino acids. Germline loops: CDR1 MGHRA, CDR2 YSYEKL. The CDR3 DNA reads as TGCGCCAGCAGCCCCGGGTCCGGGGAATTGAACACTGAAGCTTTCTTT. Translated, it gives CASSPGSGELNTEAFF.

The rearrangement links TRBV13 to TRBJ1-1; 7 bases map to TRBD1. V lost 0 bases, J lost 8 bases, and 6 bases stayed unmatched. The CDR3 contains 14 residues. CDR1 is PRHDT and CDR2 is FYEKMQ in the germline V gene (reference sequence). In DNA, the CDR3 is TGTGCCAGCAGCTTAGGGGGGGCACAGGGGGAAGCTTTCTTT. Protein sequence: CASSLGGAQGEAFF.

The rearrangement joins TRBV19 to TRBJ1-4; D is possibly TRBD1 (6 bases). The length of the CDR3 is 17 residues. With 3 bases removed from V and 5 bases from J, the gap between germline ends came to 19 bases. Germline CDR1 reads LNHDA; CDR2 reads SQIVND (reference sequence). The CDR3 DNA is TGTGCCAGTAGTATTCTTTTGGGACAACATATCAATGAAAAACTGTTTTTT. Protein: CASSILLGQHINEKLFF.

This chain connects TRBV5-4 to TRBJ2-2; D possibly corresponds to TRBD1 (7 bases). Trimming removed 0 bases from V and 5 bases from J, with 17 bases in between. Germline CDR1 and CDR2: SGHNT and YYREEE (reference sequence). The CDR3 has 17 amino acids. The DNA of the CDR3 is TGTGCCAGCAGCTTGGCTAGTTCGCAGGGGGGTACCGGGGAGCTGTTTTTT. It translates to CASSLASSQGGTGELFF. Full variable domain (remainder filled in from reference TRBV5-4 and TRBJ2-2): ETGVTQSPTHLIKTRGQQVTLRCSSQSGHNTVSWYQQALGQGPQFIFQYYREEENGRGNFPPRFSGLQFPNYSSELNVNALELDDSALYLCASSLASSQGGTGELFFGEGSRLTVL.

The chain joins TRBV5-6 to TRBJ2-7; weak D call: TRBD2 (5 bases). The CDR3 covers 15 residues. Germline V gives CDR1 SGHDT, CDR2 YYEEEE. V was clipped by 3 bases and J by 2 bases, with 15 bases between them. The CDR3: CASSSLDLGPYEQYF. The CDR3 region has the DNA TGTGCCAGCAGCTCCCTGGACTTGGGTCCCTACGAGCAGTACTTC.